A selection of T cell receptor beta chains follows, all from one sample in a study of blood T cell repertoires in COVID-19. Some clones are missing from TCRdb's copy, which holds only in-frame ones; the method was immunoSEQ multiplex PCR. The sample yields approximately 92,000 clones, around four fifths seen once. The sample was peripheral blood. All receptors come from a man between 50 and 59 years old with acute or convalescent COVID-19. Each CDR3 is given with its conserved first and last residue. The D gene is left open where the match is weak. Size is omitted from some rows. Given values are once, few, many or a class for expanded clones.

12 TRBJ1-1 TRBV29-1 . few CSVPGASTEAFF TGCAGCGTCCCCGGTGCGAGCACTGAAGCTTTCTTT
16 TRBJ2-7 TRBV9 TRBD2 . CASSVGSSGSVYEQYF TGTGCCAGCAGCGTAGGATCTAGCGGGAGTGTCTACGAGCAGTACTTC
13 TRBJ1-1 TRBV28 . . CASSFRENTEAFF TGTGCCAGCAGTTTCAGGGAGAACACTGAAGCTTTCTTT
11 TRBJ1-5 TRBV21-1 . . CASSLDQPQHF TGTGCCAGCAGCTTAGATCAGCCCCAGCATTTT
14 TRBJ2-1 TRBV19 . . CASSLTSSYNEQFF TGTGCCAGTAGTTTAACTAGCTCCTACAATGAGCAGTTCTTC
14 TRBJ2-2 TRBV20-1 TRBD1 . CSASFRQGSGELFF TGCAGTGCTAGTTTTAGACAGGGGAGCGGGGAGCTGTTTTTT
14 TRBJ2-5 TRBV18 . . CASSPRANQETQYF TGTGCCAGCTCACCACGGGCTAACCAAGAGACCCAGTACTTC
13 TRBJ1-5 TRBV6-5 TRBD1 . CASRGDRAQPQHF TGTGCCAGCAGGGGGGACAGGGCCCAGCCCCAGCATTTT
15 TRBJ2-1 TRBV5-6 TRBD1 . CASSLGTGFYNEQFF TGTGCCAGCAGCTTAGGGACAGGGTTCTACAATGAGCAGTTCTTC
14 TRBJ1-1 TRBV30 TRBD1 . CAWSVLGQGTEAFF TGTGCCTGGAGTGTACTGGGACAGGGAACTGAAGCTTTCTTT
18 TRBJ1-3 TRBV7-9 . . CASSQDWARSLSGNTIYF TGTGCCAGCAGTCAGGATTGGGCCAGATCCCTTTCTGGAAACACCATATATTTT
12 TRBJ1-6 TRBV27 TRBD1 few CASSDRVSPLHF TGTGCCAGCAGCGACAGGGTTTCACCCCTCCACTTT
13 TRBJ1-2 TRBV5-1 . . CASRPWGDYGYTF TGCGCCAGCCGCCCTTGGGGGGACTATGGCTACACCTTC
12 TRBJ1-5 TRBV19 TRBD1 . CASRTGNQPQHF TGTGCCAGTCGGACAGGGAATCAGCCCCAGCATTTT
16 TRBJ2-1 TRBV14 . . CASSQDLQGLYNEQFF TGTGCCAGCAGCCAAGATCTCCAGGGATTGTACAATGAGCAGTTCTTC
19 TRBJ2-6 TRBV7-9 . . CASSSVDLGAGSGANVLTF TGTGCCAGCAGCTCCGTGGATTTGGGGGCAGGGTCTGGGGCCAACGTCCTGACTTTC
20 TRBJ2-1 TRBV28 TRBD2 once CASSTPTTSGSFSSYNEQFF TGTGCCAGCAGTACCCCAACAACTAGCGGGAGTTTTAGCTCCTACAATGAGCAGTTCTTC
12 TRBJ2-1 TRBV5-4 . . CASTAEGDEQFF TGTGCCAGCACCGCGGAGGGAGATGAGCAGTTCTTC
16 TRBJ1-4 TRBV19 . once CASKGGQLNWDEKLFF TGTGCCAGTAAGGGCGGGCAACTCAACTGGGATGAAAAACTGTTTTTT
12 TRBJ1-1 TRBV28 . . CASRTGNTEAFF TGTGCCAGTAGAACAGGGAACACTGAAGCTTTCTTT
15 TRBJ1-1 TRBV20-1 . . CSASFGGLGNTEAFF TGCAGTGCTAGTTTCGGGGGGTTGGGAAACACTGAAGCTTTCTTT
15 TRBJ2-1 TRBV4-1 . . CASSTQIRIYNEQFF TGCGCCAGCAGCACCCAAATCAGGATTTACAATGAGCAGTTCTTC
16 TRBJ2-3 TRBV18 . . CASSPVRTTSTDTQYF TGTGCCAGCTCACCGGTCCGCACCACTAGCACAGATACGCAGTATTTT
14 TRBJ2-7 TRBV28 . . CASSTGTKPYEQYF TGTGCCAGCAGTACCGGGACAAAACCCTACGAGCAGTACTTC
15 TRBJ2-3 TRBV9 TRBD2 . CASSGSGGAWDTQYF TGTGCCAGCAGCGGTAGCGGGGGGGCATGGGATACGCAGTATTTT
15 TRBJ2-1 TRBV7-2 TRBD1 . CASSLGGTARYEQFF TGTGCCAGCAGCTTAGGTGGGACAGCCAGGTACGAGCAGTTCTTC
15 TRBJ1-1 TRBV7-2 . . CASSPPNRVNTEAFF TGTGCCAGCAGCCCCCCAAACCGGGTGAACACTGAAGCTTTCTTT
15 TRBJ2-3 TRBV28 TRBD1 . CASSLGTVGTDTQYF TGTGCCAGCAGCCTTGGGACAGTGGGCACAGATACGCAGTATTTT
18 TRBJ1-1 TRBV4-3 TRBD1 . CASSPTLRGPVGNTEAFF TGCGCCAGCAGCCCTACACTCAGGGGGCCGGTAGGGAACACTGAAGCTTTCTTT